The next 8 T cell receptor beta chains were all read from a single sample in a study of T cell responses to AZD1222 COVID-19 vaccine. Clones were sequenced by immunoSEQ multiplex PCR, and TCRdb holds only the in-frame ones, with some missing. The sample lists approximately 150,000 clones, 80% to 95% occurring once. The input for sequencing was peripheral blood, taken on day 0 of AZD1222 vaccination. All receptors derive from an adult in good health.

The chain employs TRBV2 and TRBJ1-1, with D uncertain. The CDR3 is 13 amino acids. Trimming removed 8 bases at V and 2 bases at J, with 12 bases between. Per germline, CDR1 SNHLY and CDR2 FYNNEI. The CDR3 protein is CASLTEINTEAFF. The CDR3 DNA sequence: TGTGCCAGCCTCACAGAGATAAACACTGAAGCTTTCTTT.

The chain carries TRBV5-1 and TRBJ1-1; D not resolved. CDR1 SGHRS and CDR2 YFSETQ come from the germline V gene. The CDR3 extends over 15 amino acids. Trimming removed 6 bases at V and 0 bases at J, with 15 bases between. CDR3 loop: CASTTGGSMNTEAFF. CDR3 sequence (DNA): TGCGCCAGCACCACCGGCGGGAGCATGAACACTGAAGCTTTCTTT.

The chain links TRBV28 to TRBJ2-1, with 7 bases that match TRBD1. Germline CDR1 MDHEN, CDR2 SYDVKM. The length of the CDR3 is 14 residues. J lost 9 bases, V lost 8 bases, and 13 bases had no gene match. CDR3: CASLWTRPGGEQFF. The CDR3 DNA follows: TGTGCCAGCCTTTGGACCCGGCCAGGGGGTGAGCAGTTCTTC. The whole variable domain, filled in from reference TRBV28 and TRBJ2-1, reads DVKVTQSSRYLVKRTGEKVFLECVQDMDHENMFWYRQDPGLGLRLIYFSYDVKMKEKGDIPEGYSVSREKKERFSLILESASTNQTSMYLCASLWTRPGGEQFFGPGTRLTVL.

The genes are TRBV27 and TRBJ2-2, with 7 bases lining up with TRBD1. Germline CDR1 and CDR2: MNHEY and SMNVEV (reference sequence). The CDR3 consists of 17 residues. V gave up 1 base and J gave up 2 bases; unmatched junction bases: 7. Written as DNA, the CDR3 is TGTGCCAGCAGTTTATTCCCGGGGACAGTCAACACCGGGGAGCTGTTTTTT. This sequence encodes CASSLFPGTVNTGELFF.

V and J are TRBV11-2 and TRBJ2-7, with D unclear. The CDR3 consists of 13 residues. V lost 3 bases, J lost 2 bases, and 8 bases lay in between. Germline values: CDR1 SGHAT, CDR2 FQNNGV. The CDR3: CASSFRGTYEQYF. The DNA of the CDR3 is TGTGCCAGCAGCTTCCGCGGAACCTACGAGCAGTACTTC.

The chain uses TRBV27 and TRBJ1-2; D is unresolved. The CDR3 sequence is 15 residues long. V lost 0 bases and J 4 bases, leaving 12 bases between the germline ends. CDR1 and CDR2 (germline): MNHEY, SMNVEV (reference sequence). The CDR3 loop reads CASSLSKGLSYGYTF. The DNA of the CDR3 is TGTGCCAGCAGTTTATCGAAGGGATTGAGCTATGGCTACACCTTC.

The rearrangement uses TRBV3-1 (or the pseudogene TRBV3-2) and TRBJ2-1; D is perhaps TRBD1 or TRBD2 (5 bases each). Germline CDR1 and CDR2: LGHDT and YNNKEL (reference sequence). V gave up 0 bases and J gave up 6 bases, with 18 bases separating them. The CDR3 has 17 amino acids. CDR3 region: CASSQESWLEGTNEQFF. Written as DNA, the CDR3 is TGTGCCAGCAGCCAAGAAAGTTGGCTAGAAGGGACCAATGAGCAGTTCTTC.

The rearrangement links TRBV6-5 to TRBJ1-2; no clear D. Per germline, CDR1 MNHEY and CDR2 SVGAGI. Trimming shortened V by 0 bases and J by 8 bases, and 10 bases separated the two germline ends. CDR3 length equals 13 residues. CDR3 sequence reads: CASSYSGVSGYTF. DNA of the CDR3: TGTGCCAGCAGTTACTCGGGAGTCTCCGGCTACACCTTC.